This T cell receptor (beta chain) stems from a study of cytomegalovirus exposure and HLA in healthy donors (dated by TCRdb to 2016 to 2017). For the study in its entirety: According to a later analysis, the 120 or so validation repertoires were produced on the same platform as the 666 repertoires of the first cohort. The study was designed to test whether signatures of past pathogen exposure could be identified by cataloging public T cell receptors. Besides the first cohort of 550 to 750 subjects, a separate validation cohort made up of 120 different subjects was used. High-throughput TCR immunosequencing, statistical association of individual TCRs with disease status, and machine learning were combined to predict cytomegalovirus infection status.

General study outcomes and caveats: In vitro tests confirmed that a few of the cytomegalovirus-associated TCR beta chains recognize cytomegalovirus antigens. Most TCR sequences were seen in very few donors, while some public TCRs were found in many individuals. Cytomegalovirus status was reported to be diagnosed by the classifier with high specificity and sensitivity in both the original and validation cohorts. The authors suggested that the approach could potentially be generalized to other disease states and immunological phenotypes. Subsequent analysis determined that TCRs grouped into clusters in the first cohort also showed a tendency toward co-occurrence across the roughly 120 validation repertoires, and 85% to 95% of cluster scores exceeded 0. A later analysis had no HLA typing for the validation cohort, so co-occurrence there was scored across all 110 or so repertoires. A total of 150 to 200 TCR beta chains were listed by the study as associated with cytomegalovirus.

Here V drops 4 bases and J drops 5 bases, and the junction holds 7 bases not matched to any gene. The CDR3 spans 14 residues, from the cysteine through the phenylalanine. CDR3 DNA only is kept here, 42 bases in frame from base 1. Reading the germline V gene (reference sequence) gives CDR1 SEHNR and CDR2 FQNEAQ. Turning to this clone: There is no known antigen for this receptor. Qualities for individual bases were not recorded, and no much larger clone is one base off.

Receptor libraries were prepared by the immunoSEQ multiplex PCR assay. On the study's bioinformatics: A statistical classification framework was built for diagnosing cytomegalovirus status from the catalog of TCR beta chain sequences. TCRdb mirrors the immuneACCESS table, restricted to in-frame sequences. Some clones are absent from its copies; in checked studies, under half trace to an unresolved V gene, and the reason for the others is unknown. V and J calls and clone size are those listed in that table; D and trimming were worked out from the DNA. The sample profile shows around 93,000 clones; roughly 85% of them were found once. Clones ranked in the top ten supply around 20% of the sample. The donors were included in the validation cohort of over a hundred subjects, a group kept apart from the roughly 690-subject first cohort.

The chain is assembled from TRBV7-9 and TRBJ2-5; TRBD1 lines up with 7 middle nucleotides. This clonotype was obtained from a man between 18 and 29 years old in good health and CMV-seropositive. Material: PBMCs. Here is the DNA: TGTGCCAGCAGCTGGGGACAGCCGAGGGAGACCCAGTACTTC. Translated, this is CASSWGQPRETQYF.